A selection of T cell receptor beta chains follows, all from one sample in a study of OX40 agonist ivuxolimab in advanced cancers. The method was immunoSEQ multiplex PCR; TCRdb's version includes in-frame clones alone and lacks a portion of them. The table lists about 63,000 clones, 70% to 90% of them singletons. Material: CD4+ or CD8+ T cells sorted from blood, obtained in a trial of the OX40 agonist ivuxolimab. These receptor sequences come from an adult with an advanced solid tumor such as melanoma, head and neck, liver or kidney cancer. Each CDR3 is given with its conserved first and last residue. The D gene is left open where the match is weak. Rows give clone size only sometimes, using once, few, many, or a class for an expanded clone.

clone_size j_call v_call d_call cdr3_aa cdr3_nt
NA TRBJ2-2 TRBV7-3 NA CASSQAFTGELFF TGTGCCAGCAGCCAGGCCTTCACCGGGGAGCTGTTTTTT
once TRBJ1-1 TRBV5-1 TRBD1 CASSSATGGAGTEAFF TGCGCCAGCAGCTCGGCAACAGGGGGCGCGGGCACTGAAGCTTTCTTT
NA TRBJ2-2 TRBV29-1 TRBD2 CSVEESGSGSGELFF TGCAGCGTTGAAGAGAGCGGGAGCGGTTCCGGGGAGCTGTTTTTT
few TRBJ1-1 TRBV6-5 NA CASSQDRNTEAFF TGTGCCAGCAGCCAGGACAGGAACACTGAAGCTTTCTTT
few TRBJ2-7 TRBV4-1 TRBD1 CASSRGQAYEQYF TGCGCCAGCAGCCGAGGACAGGCCTACGAGCAGTACTTC
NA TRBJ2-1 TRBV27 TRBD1 CASSLASGQVPYEQFF TGTGCCAGCAGTTTAGCCTCGGGACAGGTGCCTTATGAGCAGTTCTTC
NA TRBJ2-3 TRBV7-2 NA CASRPPGLHTDTQYF TGTGCCAGCAGACCCCCCGGACTACACACAGATACGCAGTATTTT
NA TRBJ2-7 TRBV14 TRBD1 CASSPRQGAYEQYF TGTGCCAGCAGCCCGAGACAGGGGGCCTACGAGCAGTACTTC
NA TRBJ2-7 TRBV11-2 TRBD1 CASSLGRGYEQYF TGTGCCAGCAGCTTAGGCAGGGGGTACGAGCAGTACTTC
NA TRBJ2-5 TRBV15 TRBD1 CATSREKGTALQETQYF TGTGCCACCAGCAGAGAAAAGGGGACAGCCCTACAAGAGACCCAGTACTTC
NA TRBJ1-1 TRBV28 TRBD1 CASSLGTANTEAFF TGTGCCAGCAGTTTAGGGACAGCGAACACTGAAGCTTTCTTT
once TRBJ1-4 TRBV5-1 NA CASSLEGWGNEKLFF TGCGCCAGCAGCTTGGAGGGTTGGGGTAATGAAAAACTGTTTTTT
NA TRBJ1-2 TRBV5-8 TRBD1 CASSLYGMWQGAFGYTF TGTGCCAGCAGCTTATACGGGATGTGGCAGGGGGCGTTTGGCTACACCTTC
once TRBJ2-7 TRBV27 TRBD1 CASSSRGQGSQEQYF TGTGCCAGCAGTTCCAGGGGACAGGGGAGTCAAGAGCAGTACTTC
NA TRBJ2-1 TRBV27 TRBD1 CASSLRMGGRGHYEQFF TGTGCCAGCAGTTTAAGAATGGGGGGCAGGGGGCACTATGAGCAGTTCTTC
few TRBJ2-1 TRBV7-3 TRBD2 CASSARLAGGDEQFF TGTGCCAGCAGCGCCCGACTAGCGGGAGGAGATGAGCAGTTCTTC
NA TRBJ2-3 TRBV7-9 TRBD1 CASSSYRGFETDTQYF TGTGCCAGCAGCTCCTACAGGGGGTTCGAGACAGATACGCAGTATTTT
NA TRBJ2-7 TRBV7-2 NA CASTSSAGSYEQYF TGTGCCAGCACCTCGTCGGCGGGAAGTTACGAGCAGTACTTC
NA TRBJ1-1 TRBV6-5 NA CASSYVRTDTEAFF TGTGCCAGCAGTTACGTCAGAACGGACACTGAAGCTTTCTTT
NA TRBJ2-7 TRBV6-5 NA CASRWDSGAYEQYF TGTGCCAGCCGCTGGGACTCGGGCGCCTACGAGCAGTACTTC
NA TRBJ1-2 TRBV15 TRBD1 CATSRDRLRQGVGYTF TGTGCCACCAGCAGGGATCGACTACGTCAGGGGGTCGGCTACACCTTC